These 17 T cell receptor beta chains were sequenced from one sample in a study of shared clonotypes between healthy human individuals. TCRdb keeps only in-frame clones here, not all; method: immunoSEQ multiplex PCR. The sample holds over 850,000 clones, about four fifths seen once. Sequenced input: memory CD4+ T cells from PBMCs. Subset defined: CD45RA-negative fraction. The source is a man in his late teens or twenties in good health. Some clones in this sample may be carry-over from other donors' samples.

This sequence joins TRBV5-1 and TRBJ2-6, with D possibly being TRBD1 (5 bases). This CDR3 spans 15 amino acids. Germline CDR1 SGHRS, CDR2 YFSETQ. V lost 7 bases to trimming and J lost 2 bases, with 13 bases between them. CDR3 nucleotide sequence: TGCGCCAGCGACCCCGGACAAACTGGGGCCAACGTCCTGACTTTC. Translating gives CASDPGQTGANVLTF.

The gene calls are TRBV4-2 and TRBJ2-3, with 9 bases identical to TRBD1. Germline V gene sequence: CDR1 LGHNA, CDR2 YNFKEQ. This CDR3 region has 16 residues. J was trimmed by 2 bases and V by 5 bases; bases with no gene match: 8. As DNA, the CDR3 is TGTGCCAGCAGCTACTCGGACAGGGGACCCACAGATACGCAGTATTTT. Translation gives CASSYSDRGPTDTQYF.

In this sample, this clone turned up a few times. Other nucleotide sequences in the sample specify the same CDR3. The chain joins TRBV7-2 to TRBJ1-1; TRBD1 is a possible D gene (5 bases). The germline CDR1 and CDR2 sequences are SGHTA and FQGNSA. V lost 2 bases to trimming and J lost 5 bases, with 12 bases between them. This CDR3 comprises 14 residues. CDR3 DNA sequence: TGTGCCAGCAGCTTACTGGGGGGAGGGACTGAAGCTTTCTTT. Translating it yields CASSLLGGGTEAFF.

The J gene is TRBJ2-7, the V gene TRBV2; D is undetermined. Trimming cost V 4 bases and J 0 bases, with 10 bases left between them. The CDR3 is made up of 14 amino acids. Germline values: CDR1 SNHLY, CDR2 FYNNEI. The CDR3 nucleotides are TGTGCCAGCAGTGTAACCGGAAGCTCCTACGAGCAGTACTTC. This sequence encodes CASSVTGSSYEQYF. Full variable domain (remainder filled in from reference TRBV2 and TRBJ2-7): EPEVTQTPSHQVTQMGQEVILRCVPISNHLYFYWYRQILGQKVEFLVSFYNNEISEKSEIFDDQFSVERPDGSNFTLKIRSTKLEDSAMYFCASSVTGSSYEQYFGPGTRLTVT.

CDR3 DNA: TGTGCCAGCAGCTTAGGCCGGGACAGCAATGAAAAACTGTTTTTT. This sequence encodes CASSLGRDSNEKLFF. The rearrangement joins TRBV11-2 to TRBJ1-4, with 7 positions matching TRBD1. This CDR3 spans 15 amino acids. Germline V CDR1 and CDR2: SGHAT, FQNNGV. Trimming cost V 1 base and J 5 bases; bases outside gene matches: 4.

The chain carries TRBV7-8 and TRBJ2-2, with 10 bases matching TRBD2. The V gene end was trimmed by 3 bases and the J gene end by 2 bases; junction bases not matched to a gene: 3. The CDR3 contains 16 residues. Germline CDR1 SGHVS, CDR2 FQNEAQ. The CDR3 DNA reads TGTGCCAGCAGCTTTGGACTAGCGGTTAACACCGGGGAGCTGTTTTTT. Amino acids: CASSFGLAVNTGELFF.

The rearrangement joins TRBV9 to TRBJ1-3; the D is unclear. The CDR3 has 15 residues. V was trimmed by 1 base and J by 0 bases, leaving 8 bases between them. Germline lookup yields CDR1 SGDLS and CDR2 YYNGEE. CDR3 DNA sequence: TGTGCCAGCAGCGTATCCCCCATCTCTGGAAACACCATATATTTT. This gives the protein CASSVSPISGNTIYF. The full variable domain, with the rest looked up from reference TRBV9 and TRBJ1-3, is DSGVTQTPKHLITATGQRVTLRCSPRSGDLSVYWYQQSLDQGLQFLIQYYNGEERAKGNILERFSAQQFPDLHSELNLSSLELGDSALYFCASSVSPISGNTIYFGEGSWLTVV.

This clone was seen only once. The chain is built from TRBV5-8 and TRBJ1-4; D ambiguous. This CDR3 comprises 14 residues. Trimming left V 1 base short and J 7 bases short, with 11 bases between. Germline V gene lookup returns CDR1 SGHTS and CDR2 YDEGEE. This chain's CDR3 is CASSLWTNGEKLFF. The CDR3 DNA sequence: TGTGCCAGCAGCTTGTGGACGAACGGTGAAAAACTGTTTTTT.

This clone came up a few times. The rearrangement joins TRBV5-4 to TRBJ2-3; 8 nucleotides agree with TRBD1. V lost 5 bases and J lost 2; bases outside the gene matches: 7. Germline V gives CDR1 SGHNT, CDR2 YYREEE (reference sequence). CDR3 length: 15 amino acids. CDR3 sequence reads: CASRSGTGATDTQYF. CDR3 nucleotide sequence: TGTGCCAGCAGATCCGGGACAGGAGCCACAGATACGCAGTATTTT.

The rearrangement links TRBV7-9 to TRBJ1-3; D perhaps matches TRBD1 (5 bases). The length of the CDR3 is 12 residues. With 5 bases removed from V and 8 bases from J, the gap between germline ends came to 10 bases. Germline loops: CDR1 SEHNR, CDR2 FQNEAQ (reference sequence). CDR3 in amino acids: CASSLQGYTIYF. DNA for the CDR3: TGTGCCAGCAGCCTGCAGGGTTACACCATATATTTT.

The chain links TRBV6-6 to TRBJ2-7, with no clear D. The CDR3 is 11 amino acids. The ends were cut back, 6 bases at V and 5 bases at J, with 8 bases in the middle. Germline-derived CDR1 and CDR2 are MNHNY and SVGAGI (reference sequence). The CDR3 sequence: CASSPSHEQYF. As DNA, the CDR3 is TGTGCCAGCAGCCCGTCCCACGAGCAGTACTTC.

The V gene is TRBV9, the J gene TRBJ1-3; no clear D gene. The V and J ends lost 3 bases and 0 bases respectively, with 13 bases between them. This CDR3 has 16 residues. Germline loops: CDR1 SGDLS, CDR2 YYNGEE. CDR3 sequence (DNA): TGTGCCAGCAGCGCTGGGAGGTGGGACTCTGGAAACACCATATATTTT. This sequence encodes CASSAGRWDSGNTIYF.

The V call is TRBV10-1, the J call TRBJ2-7, with 7 bases that match TRBD1. The CDR3 consists of 15 residues. Germline V CDR1 and CDR2: WNHNN, SYGVQD (reference sequence). V gave up 6 bases and J gave up 7 bases; unmatched junction bases: 15. CDR3 protein: CASSKGQSDRWEQYF. In DNA form, the CDR3 reads TGCGCCAGCAGCAAGGGACAGTCCGATAGGTGGGAGCAGTACTTC.

The chain recombines TRBV7-3 with TRBJ2-2; D gene ambiguous. Trimming took off 1 base at V and 5 bases at J, with 20 bases between the two ends. The CDR3 sequence is 18 residues long. Germline CDR1 is SGHTA and CDR2 is FQGTGA. CDR3: CASSLSVERLRRTGELFF. The CDR3, as DNA: TGTGCCAGCAGCTTAAGTGTGGAGAGGCTCAGAAGAACCGGGGAGCTGTTTTTT.

This sequence joins TRBV28 and TRBJ2-2, with 8 bases matching TRBD1. J was trimmed by 7 bases and V by 0 bases; bases with no gene match: 4. CDR1 MDHEN and CDR2 SYDVKM come from the germline V gene. This CDR3 has 15 residues. The CDR3 coding sequence is TGTGCCAGCAGTTTATGGCAGGGGGCCGGCGGGGAGCTGTTTTTT. This encodes CASSLWQGAGGELFF.

The V and J genes are TRBV5-1 and TRBJ1-1, with D tentatively TRBD1 (5 bases). Germline V gene sequence: CDR1 SGHRS, CDR2 YFSETQ. The V and J ends lost 3 bases and 2 bases respectively, with 14 bases between them. This CDR3 spans 15 amino acids. DNA for the CDR3: TGCGCCAGCAGCTGGGACGGAGATGGAAACACTGAAGCTTTCTTT. It is translated as CASSWDGDGNTEAFF.

The J gene is TRBJ2-1, the V gene TRBV7-2; 8 bases are shared with TRBD2. Germline-derived CDR1 and CDR2 are SGHTA and FQGNSA. Unmatched junction bases numbered 5, after V lost 5 bases and J lost 2 bases. The CDR3 length is 15 residues. Here the CDR3 reads CASSRVAGTYNEQFF. The CDR3 DNA follows: TGTGCCAGCAGCCGCGTAGCGGGAACCTACAATGAGCAGTTCTTC.